This T cell receptor beta chain was sequenced for a study of Graves' ophthalmopathy and Graves' hyperthyroidism. General observations from the study: Stable hyperthyroidism and ophthalmopathy were told apart by a 13-signature model, which achieved 87.88% sensitivity and 81.08% specificity.

RNA served as the template for amplifying TCR beta CDR3 regions. After a first-round RT-PCR with HTBI primers, a second-round multiplex PCR was run. Using its own MiXCR run on the multiplex PCR reads, TCRdb lists one record per CDR3 protein. In the table there are 450,000 to 600,000 distinct CDR3 sequences, under 40% of which are singletons. Patients newly diagnosed with hyperthyroidism, under 2 months' duration, were aged 18 to 65, the study reports. The CDR3 sequence is 15 residues long. The junction had 11 bases not matched to a gene; V was cut back by 6 bases and J by 7 bases. This clonotype was counted at least ten times. What it recognizes is unknown.

The chain uses TRBV12-3 or TRBV12-4 and TRBJ1-5, with 8 bases lining up with TRBD1. The receptor was derived from an adult man with Graves' hyperthyroidism. Sequencing used peripheral blood or thyroid tissue (not recorded which). The CDR3 loop reads CASSQDGNRGQPQHF. The CDR3 nucleotides are TGTGCCAGCAGCCAAGACGGAAACAGGGGGCAGCCCCAGCATTTT.